This T cell receptor beta chain was sequenced for a study of shared clonotypes between healthy human individuals. The wider study: Used for every donor were three CD4 naive, three CD4 memory, two CD8 naive and one CD8 memory plate. General study findings and limits: The sampled material consisted only of blood, and tissue repertoires are likely to differ. Naive subsets, compared against memory subsets, generally had larger estimated richness values.

The authors' processing: ImmunoSEQ sequences covered only the junction and lacked quality scores; filtering therefore differed. The protocol was immunoSEQ multiplex PCR, while the TCRdb copy is restricted to in-frame clones and leaves out a portion. V, J and clone size were drawn from that table, and D and trimming were deduced from the DNA. The table has 1 million to 1.2 million clones, 77% seen once. About this clone: Its antigen is still unknown.

This CDR3 has 15 residues. Trimming removed 3 bases from V and 4 bases from J; junction bases left unmatched: 5. Germline CDR1 and CDR2: SGHAT and FQNNGV. Material for sequencing was memory CD4+ T cells from PBMCs. Documented subset: CD45RA-negative fraction. The chain couples TRBV11-2 to TRBJ2-5; 10 bases are a match to TRBD2. This TCR derives from a man younger than 35 in good health. Some clones in this sample may be carry-over from other donors' samples. CDR3 residues: CASSFGAGGLETQYF. As DNA, the CDR3 is TGTGCCAGCAGCTTCGGAGCGGGAGGGCTAGAGACCCAGTACTTC.